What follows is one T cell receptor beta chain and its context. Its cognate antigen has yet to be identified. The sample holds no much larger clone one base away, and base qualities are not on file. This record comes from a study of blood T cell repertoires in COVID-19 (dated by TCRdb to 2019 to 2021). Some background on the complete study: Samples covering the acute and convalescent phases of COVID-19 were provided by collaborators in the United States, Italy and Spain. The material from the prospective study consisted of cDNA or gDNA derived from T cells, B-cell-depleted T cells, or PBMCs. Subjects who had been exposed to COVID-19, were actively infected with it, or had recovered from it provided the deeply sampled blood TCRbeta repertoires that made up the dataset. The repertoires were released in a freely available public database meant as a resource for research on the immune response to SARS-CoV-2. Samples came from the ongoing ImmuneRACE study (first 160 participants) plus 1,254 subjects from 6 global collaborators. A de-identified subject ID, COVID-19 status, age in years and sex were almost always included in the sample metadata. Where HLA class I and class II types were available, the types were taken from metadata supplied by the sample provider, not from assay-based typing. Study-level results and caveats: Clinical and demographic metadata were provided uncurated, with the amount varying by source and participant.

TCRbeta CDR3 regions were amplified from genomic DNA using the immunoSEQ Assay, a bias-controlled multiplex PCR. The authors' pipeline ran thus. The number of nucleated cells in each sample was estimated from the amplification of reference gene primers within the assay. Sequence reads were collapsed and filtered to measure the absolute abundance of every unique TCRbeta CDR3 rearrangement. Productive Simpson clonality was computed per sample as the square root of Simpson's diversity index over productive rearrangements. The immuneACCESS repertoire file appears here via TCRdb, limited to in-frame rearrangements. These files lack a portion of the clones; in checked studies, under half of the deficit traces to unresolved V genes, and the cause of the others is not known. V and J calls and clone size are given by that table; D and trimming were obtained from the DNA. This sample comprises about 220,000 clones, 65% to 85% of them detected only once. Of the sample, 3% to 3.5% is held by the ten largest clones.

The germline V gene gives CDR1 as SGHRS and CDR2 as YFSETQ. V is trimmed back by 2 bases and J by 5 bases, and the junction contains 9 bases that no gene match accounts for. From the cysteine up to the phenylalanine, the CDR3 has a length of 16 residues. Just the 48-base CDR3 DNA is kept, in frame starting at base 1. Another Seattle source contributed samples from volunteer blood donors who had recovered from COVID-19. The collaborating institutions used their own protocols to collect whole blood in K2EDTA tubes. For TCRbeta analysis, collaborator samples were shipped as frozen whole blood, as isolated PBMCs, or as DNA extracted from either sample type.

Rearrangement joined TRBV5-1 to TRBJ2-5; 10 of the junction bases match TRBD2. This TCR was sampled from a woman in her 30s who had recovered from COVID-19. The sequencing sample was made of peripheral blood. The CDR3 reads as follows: CASSFTGTSASETQYF. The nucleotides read TGCGCCAGCAGCTTCACCGGGACTAGCGCTTCGGAGACCCAGTACTTC.